These 2 T cell receptor beta chains originate from one sample sequenced in a study of Graves' ophthalmopathy and Graves' hyperthyroidism. TCR beta CDR3 amplification used RNA transcripts. The first round was an RT-PCR with HTBI primers, and the second round was a multiplex PCR. One entry per CDR3 protein, called by TCRdb with MiXCR from the multiplex PCR reads. Of roughly 420,000 distinct CDR3 sequences detected, under 25% appear once; the ten largest clones hold approximately 3.2%. The specimen sequenced was peripheral blood. The receptors derive from a woman aged 18-29 years with stable Graves' hyperthyroidism.

In this sample, this clonotype turned up once. This chain joins TRBV6-5 and TRBJ2-7; 10 bases align to TRBD1. The J segment lost 7 bases and the V segment lost 2 bases, leaving 8 bases of the junction unmatched. This CDR3 spans 15 amino acids. The germline CDR1 and CDR2 sequences are MNHEY and SVGAGI. CDR3 region: CASSYGTGDLGEQYF. CDR3 nucleotide sequence: TGTGCCAGCAGTTACGGGACAGGGGATTTGGGGGAGCAGTACTTC.

This clonotype was detected ten times or more. The chain is built from TRBV24-1 and TRBJ2-2, with 12 nucleotides matching TRBD1. The CDR3 runs 15 residues. V dropped 2 bases and J dropped 13; count of bases not matched to a gene: 7. Germline lookup yields CDR1 KGHDR and CDR2 SFDVKD. The CDR3 DNA reads TGTGCCACCAGTGATTCCCGGGACAGGGGGCGGAGGCTGTTTTTT. Protein product: CATSDSRDRGRRLFF.